Given below is one T cell receptor (beta chain) in context. This table comes from immunoSEQ multiplex PCR, and its TCRdb copy is limited to in-frame clones, with some not included. The profile shows 100,000 or so clones, approximately 86% of them singletons. This sample was taken from a study of T cell responses to AZD1222 COVID-19 vaccine. Germline CDR1 is LNHDA and CDR2 is SQIVND (reference sequence). This CDR3 is 12 amino acids long. Trimming removed 7 bases from V and 3 bases from J, with 7 bases in between. The sequence was collected from an adult in good health. This rearrangement joins TRBV19 to TRBJ1-3; the D is unclear. The sample in question was peripheral blood, obtained on day 0 of AZD1222 vaccination. The CDR3 DNA sequence: TGTGCCAGTACCGACGTTGGAAACACCATATATTTT. Translation gives CASTDVGNTIYF.